This passage covers 16 T cell receptor beta chains from one sample sequenced in a study of blood T cell repertoires in COVID-19. Some clones are missing from TCRdb's copy, which holds only in-frame ones; the method was immunoSEQ multiplex PCR. Of about 520,000 clones listed, 80% to 90% are singletons. The sequenced sample was peripheral blood. The source of these receptors is a human donor in a cohort sampled during active COVID-19.

The sample holds one count of this clone. The chain carries TRBV7-2 and TRBJ1-1; 9 positions agree with TRBD1. The germline V gene has CDR1 SGHTA and CDR2 FQGNSA. This CDR3 spans 15 amino acids. J was trimmed by 3 bases and V by 5 bases; bases with no gene match: 7. CDR3 coding DNA: TGTGCCAGCAGCCAATACAGGGGGCTGGACACTGAAGCTTTCTTT. Protein product: CASSQYRGLDTEAFF.

V gene TRBV6-5 combines with J gene TRBJ1-2, with 7 bases identical to TRBD1. Looked up from germline, CDR1 is MNHEY and CDR2 is SVGAGI. The CDR3 runs 14 residues. V shed 4 bases, J shed 4 bases, and the junction held 6 bases outside the gene matches. CDR3 amino acids: CASSSTRDSYGYTF. The CDR3 nucleotides are TGTGCCAGCAGTTCTACACGGGACAGCTATGGCTACACCTTC.

The chain recombines TRBV10-3 with TRBJ1-1; D not resolved. This CDR3 has 13 residues. CDR1 ENHRY and CDR2 SYGVKD come from the germline V gene. Trimming took 7 bases from V and 1 from J, leaving 10 bases between them. The CDR3 protein is CAITGEGNTEAFF. CDR3 DNA: TGTGCCATCACCGGGGAAGGGAACACTGAAGCTTTCTTT.

This clone was seen only a few times. The rearrangement links TRBV10-2 to TRBJ1-3; 8 nucleotides agree with TRBD1. Germline lookup yields CDR1 WSHSY and CDR2 SAAADI. V trimming: 6 bases; J trimming: 7 bases; junction bases outside the gene matches: 11. The CDR3 has 15 amino acids. CDR3 residues: CASRASGGGRNTIYF. As DNA, the CDR3 is TGCGCCAGCAGGGCCTCAGGGGGCGGACGGAACACCATATATTTT.

The chain joins TRBV30 to TRBJ1-3; weak D call: TRBD1 (5 bases). Germline V gives CDR1 GTSNPN, CDR2 SVGIG (reference sequence). There are 13 residues in the CDR3. The germline V and J ends were trimmed by 5 bases and 1 base, with 9 bases remaining between them. The CDR3, as DNA: TGTGCCTGGGCCAGGGTTTCTGGAAACACCATATATTTT. Its protein is CAWARVSGNTIYF.

The V gene is TRBV15, the J gene TRBJ1-2; the match to TRBD1 covers 8 bases. V trimming: 1 base; J trimming: 7 bases; junction bases outside the gene matches: 8. This CDR3 has 15 residues. Germline V gene data show CDR1 as LNHNV and CDR2 as YYDKDF (reference sequence). Here the CDR3 reads CATSRARGQGSGYTF. The CDR3 DNA is TGTGCCACCAGCAGAGCACGAGGACAGGGTAGTGGCTACACCTTC.

This clone showed up just a few times. The V and J genes are TRBV5-6 and TRBJ2-7, with D possibly matching TRBD2 (5 bases). V was pared by 4 bases and J by 1 base, with 15 bases between. The germline V gene encodes CDR1 SGHDT and CDR2 YYEEEE. The CDR3 sequence is 15 residues long. The CDR3 DNA is TGTGCCAGCAGCCCACCGAGGGTGACTTCCTACGAGCAGTACTTC. This gives the protein CASSPPRVTSYEQYF.

A few counts support this clone. The rearrangement links TRBV21-1 to TRBJ2-1; TRBD2, as called in the table, went unchecked against the DNA. TRBV21-1 is recorded as a pseudogene. This CDR3 is 20 amino acids long. This CDR3 reads CASSKVSSGTLYVSYNEQFF. CDR3 coding DNA: TGTGCCAGCAGCAAAGTGAGTAGCGGGACTTTGTACGTCTCCTACAATGAGCAGTTCTTC.

The chain uses TRBV7-9 and TRBJ2-4; weak D call: TRBD1 (5 bases). Germline V gene data show CDR1 as SEHNR and CDR2 as FQNEAQ (reference sequence). The CDR3 is 17 amino acids. Trimming removed 5 bases at V and 6 bases at J, with 23 bases between. In DNA, the CDR3 is TGTGCCAGCAGCATTGGAACAGGACCCGAAGCCGGAAACATTCAGTACTTC. This codes for CASSIGTGPEAGNIQYF.

About this clone: Other DNA sequences of this sample code for an identical CDR3. The chain links TRBV30 to TRBJ1-2; 8 bases align to TRBD1. The germline V gene has CDR1 GTSNPN and CDR2 SVGIG (reference sequence). The junction had 2 bases not matched to a gene; V was cut back by 4 bases and J by 4 bases. There are 12 residues in the CDR3. The DNA for the CDR3 is TGTGCCTGGACCACAGGGGGCTATGGCTACACCTTC. Translation: CAWTTGGYGYTF.

This clone was seen just once. V is TRBV9 and J is TRBJ2-2; TRBD1 is a possible D gene (5 bases). CDR1 and CDR2 (germline): SGDLS, YYNGEE. The CDR3 totals 15 residues. With 0 bases removed from V and 8 bases from J, the gap between germline ends came to 14 bases. The chain's CDR3 is CASSVDAGILGELFF. As DNA, the CDR3 is TGTGCCAGCAGCGTAGATGCAGGGATCCTTGGGGAGCTGTTTTTT.

The DNA of the CDR3 is TGTGCCAGCAGCCAAGGACGGGCCCAGCATTTT. Residues: CASSQGRAQHF. The V and J genes are TRBV3-1 (or the pseudogene TRBV3-2) and TRBJ1-5, with unresolved D. This CDR3 spans 11 amino acids. Per the germline V gene, CDR1 is LGHDT and CDR2 is YNNKEL (reference sequence). V was pared by 1 base and J by 11 bases, with 6 bases between.

The chain links TRBV28 to TRBJ1-1; unclear D gene. The length of the CDR3 is 12 residues. The V end lost 6 bases, the J end lost 8 bases, and 13 bases lay between the germline ends. Germline values: CDR1 MDHEN, CDR2 SYDVKM. CDR3 coding DNA: TGTGCCAGCAGGATACAGCGGACGGAAGCTTTCTTT. Translation: CASRIQRTEAFF.

The chain employs TRBV5-5 and TRBJ1-1; no firm D call. V was cut by 3 bases and J by 5 bases, with 14 bases left in between. This CDR3 region has 14 residues. Germline V gene sequence: CDR1 SGHKS, CDR2 YYEKEE (reference sequence). The CDR3 DNA is TGTGCCAGCAGCTCCCCGACTCCCGGGACTGAAGCTTTCTTT. This gives the protein CASSSPTPGTEAFF.

The DNA for the CDR3 is TGTGCCAGCAGTTTATCCGGACAGATTAACACTGAAGCTTTCTTT. Its translation: CASSLSGQINTEAFF. This chain connects TRBV27 to TRBJ1-1, with a possible D match to TRBD1 (6 bases). Germline V gene sequence: CDR1 MNHEY, CDR2 SMNVEV (reference sequence). The CDR3 spans 15 residues. Trimming removed 0 bases from V and 2 bases from J, with 10 bases in between.

The V call is TRBV28, the J call TRBJ2-1; 8 nucleotides line up with TRBD1. The CDR3 runs to 14 residues. Germline V gene lookup returns CDR1 MDHEN and CDR2 SYDVKM. Losses at the gene ends were 6 bases for V and 1 base for J; bases not matched to a gene: 2. The CDR3 nucleotides are TGTGCCAGCAGCAACAGGGGGTCCTACAATGAGCAGTTCTTC. Translating it yields CASSNRGSYNEQFF.